These 29 T cell receptor beta chains came from one sample sequenced in a study of cytomegalovirus exposure and HLA in healthy donors. TCRdb's copy holds only in-frame clones and misses some; the assay was immunoSEQ multiplex PCR. The data contain fewer than 200,000 clones, about nine tenths of them singletons. Specimen: PBMCs. The receptors shown here come from a woman in her twenties or thirties in good health and CMV-seronegative.

The V call is TRBV27, the J call TRBJ2-3; maybe TRBD1 (5 bases). CDR3 length: 15 residues. V lost 2 bases to trimming and J lost 4 bases, with 13 bases between them. CDR1 MNHEY and CDR2 SMNVEV come from the germline V gene (reference sequence). The CDR3 DNA sequence: TGTGCCAGCAGTTTACTAGGGTCCAGGGCAGATACGCAGTATTTT. Translating gives CASSLLGSRADTQYF.

The sample holds a few counts of this clone. This CDR3 is CATNDEAGGELFF. CDR3 DNA: TGTGCCACCAACGATGAGGCGGGCGGGGAGCTGTTTTTT. The V and J genes are TRBV2 and TRBJ2-2; TRBD2 is a possible D gene (5 bases). From germline, CDR1 is SNHLY and CDR2 FYNNEI. V gave up 10 bases and J gave up 7 bases, with 16 bases separating them. The CDR3 extends over 13 amino acids. The whole variable domain, filled in from reference TRBV2 and TRBJ2-2, reads EPEVTQTPSHQVTQMGQEVILRCVPISNHLYFYWYRQILGQKVEFLVSFYNNEISEKSEIFDDQFSVERPDGSNFTLKIRSTKLEDSAMYFCATNDEAGGELFFGEGSRLTVL.

The J gene is TRBJ2-1, the V gene TRBV4-2; no definite D call. V shed 3 bases and J shed 0 bases, with 6 bases lying between them. CDR3 length equals 14 residues. In germline, CDR1 is LGHNA, CDR2 YNFKEQ. The CDR3 spells CASSQSLSYNEQFF. CDR3 sequence (DNA): TGTGCCAGCAGCCAGAGCCTCTCCTACAATGAGCAGTTCTTC.

The chain is built from TRBV6-5 and TRBJ2-3; D perhaps matches TRBD1 (5 bases). Trimming shortened V by 2 bases and J by 2 bases, and 14 bases separated the two germline ends. Looked up from germline, CDR1 is MNHEY and CDR2 is SVGAGI. The CDR3 is 16 amino acids. This CDR3 is CASSYVWGADTDTQYF. The CDR3 DNA sequence: TGTGCCAGCAGTTACGTCTGGGGCGCGGACACAGATACGCAGTATTTT.

J is TRBJ2-5 and V is TRBV4-2, with 11 bases lining up with TRBD2. V lost 0 bases, J lost 1 base, and 10 bases stayed unmatched. Germline V gives CDR1 LGHNA, CDR2 YNFKEQ. The CDR3 runs to 19 residues. CDR3 sequence: CASSQDFLAGGSSQETQYF. In nucleotides, the CDR3 is TGTGCCAGCAGCCAAGATTTTCTAGCGGGAGGTTCAAGCCAAGAGACCCAGTACTTC.

The V and J genes are TRBV27 and TRBJ2-7, with 10 positions matching TRBD1. V lost 5 bases to trimming and J lost 4 bases; unmatched junction nucleotides: 8. The CDR3 is 15 residues long. Per the germline V gene, CDR1 is MNHEY and CDR2 is SMNVEV (reference sequence). CDR3 DNA: TGTGCCAGCAGTACACGACAGGGGGCATTTTACGAGCAGTACTTC. Amino acid sequence: CASSTRQGAFYEQYF.

V gene TRBV9 combines with J gene TRBJ2-3, with D unresolved. The CDR3 has 13 amino acids. The V and J ends lost 0 bases and 6 bases respectively, with 8 bases between them. Germline V lookup: CDR1 SGDLS, CDR2 YYNGEE. The CDR3 nucleotides read TGTGCCAGCAGCGTAGCAGACTTGGATACGCAGTATTTT. This gives the protein CASSVADLDTQYF.

This clone was counted a few times. The genes are TRBV4-2 and TRBJ1-5, with D unclear. This CDR3 comprises 14 residues. Trimming took 1 base from V and 2 from J, leaving 6 bases between them. Germline V CDR1 and CDR2: LGHNA, YNFKEQ. The DNA of the CDR3 is TGTGCCAGCAGCCAAGGACCGGGCAATCAGCCCCAGCATTTT. Residues: CASSQGPGNQPQHF.

This sequence joins TRBV4-3 and TRBJ1-2; D is perhaps TRBD1 (6 bases). Germline V gene sequence: CDR1 LGHNA, CDR2 YSLEER. V lost 4 bases, J lost 5 bases, and 20 bases lay in between. The CDR3 runs 16 residues. The CDR3 DNA is TGCGCCAGCAGCCTCATGTTGGGGGGCGCAGGATATGGCTACACCTTC. Its protein is CASSLMLGGAGYGYTF.

This clone was found a few times. The chain links TRBV4-3 to TRBJ2-5; TRBD1 might be the D (5 bases). V dropped 1 base and J dropped 6 bases, with 12 bases sitting between them. The CDR3 consists of 14 residues. Germline lookup yields CDR1 LGHNA and CDR2 YSLEER. The CDR3 region is CASSQGARAKTQYF. CDR3 in DNA: TGCGCCAGCAGCCAAGGGGCCAGGGCCAAGACCCAGTACTTC.

The gene calls are TRBV11-2 and TRBJ2-2; TRBD2 matches 11 bases. The length of the CDR3 is 17 residues. V was pared by 5 bases and J by 6 bases, with 11 bases of the junction left unmatched. Germline V gene data show CDR1 as SGHAT and CDR2 as FQNNGV. CDR3 DNA: TGTGCCAGCAGCCTCGCGGGCACTAGCGGGAGCGCCGGGGAGCTGTTTTTT. This codes for CASSLAGTSGSAGELFF.

The V call is TRBV20-1, the J call TRBJ2-1; no firm D call. The CDR3 spans 10 residues. From germline, CDR1 is DFQATT and CDR2 SNEGSKA (reference sequence). Deletions cut 4 bases from V and 8 bases from J, with 6 bases between. Here the CDR3 reads CSAKRDEQFF. CDR3 DNA: TGCAGTGCTAAAAGAGATGAGCAGTTCTTC.

This sequence joins TRBV9 and TRBJ2-3, with 11 bases fitting TRBD2. The CDR3 consists of 16 residues. Germline CDR1 and CDR2: SGDLS and YYNGEE. The J segment lost 0 bases and the V segment lost 4 bases, leaving 4 bases of the junction unmatched. The CDR3 DNA follows: TGTGCCAGCAGCCCTAGCGGGGGGACTAGCACAGATACGCAGTATTTT. Encoded protein: CASSPSGGTSTDTQYF.

The chain combines TRBV28 with TRBJ1-1; D unclear. Trimming removed 8 bases from V and 0 bases from J, with 10 bases in between. CDR1 and CDR2 (germline): MDHEN, SYDVKM. CDR3 size: 13 residues. The CDR3 DNA is TGTGCCAGCGCCATCCCTTTGAACACTGAAGCTTTCTTT. It translates to CASAIPLNTEAFF.

This sequence joins TRBV11-2 and TRBJ2-7; 7 bases match TRBD1. There are 16 residues in the CDR3. After removal of 8 bases from V and 0 bases from J, the junction contained 13 bases not matched to a gene. The germline V gene encodes CDR1 SGHAT and CDR2 FQNNGV. The DNA for the CDR3 is TGTGCCAGCTCCGGTAGCGACAGGGTACCCTCCTACGAGCAGTACTTC. It encodes CASSGSDRVPSYEQYF.

This sequence joins TRBV6-5 and TRBJ1-5; weak D call: TRBD1 (5 bases). The CDR3 runs 13 residues. V was shortened by 6 bases and J by 0 bases, with 6 bases between the two germline ends. Germline-derived CDR1 and CDR2 are MNHEY and SVGAGI. The CDR3 loop reads CASSDSSNQPQHF. CDR3 sequence (DNA): TGTGCCAGCAGCGACAGTAGCAATCAGCCCCAGCATTTT.

The chain has TRBV2 and TRBJ1-2; 8 nucleotides agree with TRBD1. Germline V CDR1 and CDR2: SNHLY, FYNNEI. V trimming: 8 bases; J trimming: 3 bases; junction bases outside the gene matches: 2. The CDR3 runs to 12 residues. The CDR3 sequence: CASDRGDYGYTF. DNA of the CDR3: TGTGCCAGCGACAGGGGTGACTATGGCTACACCTTC.

This chain joins TRBV13 and TRBJ2-3, with D unclear. The ends were cut back, 5 bases at V and 2 bases at J, with 8 bases in the middle. The CDR3 sequence is 13 residues long. Germline-derived CDR1 and CDR2 are PRHDT and FYEKMQ (reference sequence). This CDR3 reads CASSPPTTDTQYF. CDR3 coding DNA: TGTGCCAGCAGCCCTCCGACCACAGATACGCAGTATTTT.

The V call is TRBV2, the J call TRBJ2-1; possible D gene TRBD1, 6 bases. The CDR3 is 13 amino acids. CDR1 SNHLY and CDR2 FYNNEI come from the germline V gene. V was shortened by 1 base and J by 11 bases, with 12 bases between the two germline ends. CDR3 residues: CASSEEVGQKQFF. The CDR3 DNA reads as TGTGCCAGCAGTGAAGAGGTCGGACAGAAGCAGTTCTTC.

This rearrangement joins TRBV11-2 to TRBJ2-5; D is possibly TRBD1 or TRBD2 (7 bases each). Trimming took off 0 bases at V and 7 bases at J, with 15 bases between the two ends. The CDR3 length is 15 residues. Germline-derived CDR1 and CDR2 are SGHAT and FQNNGV. The DNA of the CDR3 is TGTGCCAGCAGCTTAGATCAGGCCAGGGGGGGGACCCAGTACTTC. Protein: CASSLDQARGGTQYF.

The CDR3 loop is CASSSTVNTEAFF. The DNA for the CDR3 is TGTGCCAGCAGCTCGACAGTGAACACTGAAGCTTTCTTT. V gene TRBV7-9 combines with J gene TRBJ1-1, with D perhaps TRBD1 (5 bases). Germline loops: CDR1 SEHNR, CDR2 FQNEAQ (reference sequence). This CDR3 is built from 13 residues. V lost 4 bases and J lost 0, with 6 bases in between.

The chain combines TRBV9 with TRBJ2-1; D is ambiguous. The germline CDR1 and CDR2 sequences are SGDLS and YYNGEE. V was clipped by 3 bases and J by 2 bases, with 12 bases between them. This CDR3 spans 15 amino acids. CDR3 nucleotides: TGTGCCAGCAGCGGCGGCGGTGGAACCTACAATGAGCAGTTCTTC. The encoded protein is CASSGGGGTYNEQFF.

This CDR3 reads CASSLVRTVDEQYF. The CDR3 bases are TGTGCCAGCAGCTTAGTAAGGACAGTCGACGAGCAGTACTTC. This chain joins TRBV7-2 and TRBJ2-7; a possible D gene is TRBD1 (6 bases). The germline gives CDR1 SGHTA, CDR2 FQGNSA. This CDR3 has 14 residues. V was cut by 1 base and J by 5 bases, with 12 bases left in between.

The chain recombines TRBV30 with TRBJ1-1; 8 nucleotides align to TRBD1. The CDR3 covers 17 residues. The germline CDR1 and CDR2 sequences are GTSNPN and SVGIG (reference sequence). V trimming: 0 bases; J trimming: 6 bases; junction bases outside the gene matches: 15. The CDR3 sequence: CAWSVVGRHRGRAEAFF. The CDR3 DNA reads TGTGCCTGGAGTGTTGTCGGAAGGCACAGGGGGAGGGCTGAAGCTTTCTTT. The full variable domain, completed using reference TRBV30 and TRBJ1-1, is SQTIHQWPATLVQPVGSPLSLECTVEGTSNPNLYWYRQAAGRGLQLLFYSVGIGQISSEVPQNLSASRPQDRQFILSSKKLLLSDSGFYLCAWSVVGRHRGRAEAFFGQGTRLTVV.

The chain employs TRBV7-2 and TRBJ1-2; maybe TRBD1 (6 bases). V lost 1 base and J 7 bases, leaving 10 bases between the germline ends. Germline V gene sequence: CDR1 SGHTA, CDR2 FQGNSA. The CDR3 is 13 amino acids. CDR3 sequence (DNA): TGTGCCAGCAGCTTAGTACAGGGTTTTGGCTACACCTTC. Its translation is CASSLVQGFGYTF.

This chain joins TRBV6-6 and TRBJ2-7, with 10 bases lining up with TRBD1. Germline assignment: CDR1 MNHNY and CDR2 SVGAGI (reference sequence). Trimming took 6 bases from V and 1 from J; bases not matched to a gene: 6. CDR3 length: 15 amino acids. This CDR3 is CASSGRGQGSYEQYF. CDR3 nucleotides: TGTGCCAGCAGCGGGAGGGGACAGGGGTCCTACGAGCAGTACTTC.

The V call is TRBV11-2, the J call TRBJ1-2, with a weak D call TRBD1 (5 bases). V lost 4 bases to trimming and J lost 3 bases, with 9 bases between them. CDR1 SGHAT and CDR2 FQNNGV come from the germline V gene. The CDR3 is made up of 13 amino acids. This CDR3 reads CASSSEGHYGYTF. The CDR3 DNA is TGTGCCAGCAGCTCGGAGGGACACTATGGCTACACCTTC.

This chain uses TRBV27 with TRBJ2-3; D possibly corresponds to TRBD1 (7 bases). V was trimmed by 4 bases and J by 5 bases, leaving 25 bases between them. The CDR3 has 18 amino acids. Germline values: CDR1 MNHEY, CDR2 SMNVEV (reference sequence). The CDR3 spells CASSSRQGGSGPEDTQYF. CDR3 DNA: TGTGCCAGCAGTTCCCGACAGGGAGGAAGCGGGCCCGAAGATACGCAGTATTTT.

The V gene is TRBV7-3, the J gene TRBJ2-7; TRBD1 agrees at 7 bases. V shed 5 bases and J 6 bases; nucleotides not matched to a gene: 13. This CDR3 is 15 amino acids long. Per the germline V gene, CDR1 is SGHTA and CDR2 is FQGTGA. CDR3 in amino acids: CASSNEDRTLLEQYF. The CDR3 nucleotides read TGTGCCAGCAGCAACGAGGACAGGACCCTCCTCGAGCAGTACTTC. The full variable domain, in which reference TRBV7-3 and TRBJ2-7 provide the parts outside the CDR3, is GAGVSQTPSNKVTEKGKYVELRCDPISGHTALYWYRQSLGQGPEFLIYFQGTGAADDSGLPNDRFFAVRPEGSVSTLKIQRTERGDSAVYLCASSNEDRTLLEQYFGPGTRLTVT.